This T cell receptor beta chain originates from a study of blood T cell repertoires in COVID-19. V trimming: 4 bases; J trimming: 14 bases; junction bases outside the gene matches: 21. This CDR3 has 18 amino acids. Germline assignment: CDR1 LNHNV and CDR2 YYDKDF (reference sequence). Profiling relied on immunoSEQ multiplex PCR, and the TCRdb table lists in-frame clones only, not all of them. The data contain 180,000 or so clones, 60% to 80% of them singletons. The rearrangement uses TRBV15 and TRBJ2-1; 12 bases are a match to TRBD2. Sequenced input: PBMCs or T cells enriched from blood (not recorded which). The receptor was derived from a man aged 55 to 69 who had been exposed to COVID-19. CDR3 in DNA: TGTGCCACCAGCATTACCGGGACAGTGCCTGGACTAGCGGGAAGTAAGTTCTTC. Residues: CATSITGTVPGLAGSKFF. The entire variable domain, with the rest obtained from reference TRBV15 and TRBJ2-1, is as follows: DAMVIQNPRYQVTQFGKPVTLSCSQTLNHNVMYWYQQKSSQAPKLLFHYYDKDFNNEADTPDNFQSRRPNTSFCFLDIRSPGLGDTAMYLCATSITGTVPGLAGSKFFGPGTRLTVL.